Here is one T cell receptor beta chain with its context. The antigen is unknown. A read error may be the cause here, since a much bigger clone is one base away. A J-beta primer mix and a sample-barcoded 5' primer were used in a second PCR of roughly 7 to 12 cycles. From the 5' RACE reads, TCRdb called clonotypes with MiXCR, one entry per CDR3 protein. Of approximately 810,000 distinct CDR3 sequences listed, 29% are singletons. The data derive from a study of blood T cells in healthy people across ages. Regarding the study as a whole: Total diversity from one million sequenced T cells was likely underestimated. Strong correlation linked observed beta diversity and percent naive T cells.

CDR3 length: 15 residues. The V gene's germline CDR1 is MNHEY and CDR2 SVGAGI. The clonotype comes from a woman older than 75 in good health. Material: blood. This chain uses TRBV6-5 with TRBJ1-1; D perhaps matches TRBD1 (5 bases). The CDR3 is CASSYLGVQNTGAFF. Here the CDR3 DNA reads TGTGCCAGCAGTTACCTGGGGGTTCAGAACACTGGAGCTTTCTTT.